This is a list of T cell receptor beta chains from one sample in a study of PD-L1 blockade in urothelial cancer. TCRdb's copy holds only in-frame clones and misses some; the assay was immunoSEQ multiplex PCR. Among roughly 51,000 clones listed, more than 70% were seen once. The source material was PBMCs, sampled around atezolizumab (anti-PD-L1) treatment. These receptors were collected from a man aged 55 to 69 with urothelial cancer. Each CDR3 is given with its conserved first and last residue. Fields, in order: clone size, V gene, J gene, D gene, CDR3 protein, CDR3 DNA. A D gene is named only where the DNA matches it firmly. Not every row has a clone size; where given, it reads once, few, many or a size class.

.	TRBV11-2	TRBJ2-7	TRBD1	CASSLIGDRVDEQYF	TGTGCCAGCAGCTTAATAGGGGACAGGGTGGACGAGCAGTACTTC
.	TRBV5-5	TRBJ1-2	.	CASSLSTGDYGYTF	TGTGCCAGCAGCTTATCGACAGGAGACTATGGCTACACCTTC
once	TRBV11-2	TRBJ2-1	TRBD2	CASSTSGGFSYNEQFF	TGTGCCAGCAGCACAAGCGGGGGGTTTTCCTACAATGAGCAGTTCTTC
.	TRBV10-3	TRBJ1-3	.	CAISLQGSGNTIYF	TGTGCCATCAGTCTACAGGGTTCGGGAAACACCATATATTTT
.	TRBV7-8	TRBJ2-7	.	CASSGGGGNSYEQYF	TGTGCCAGCAGCGGGGGCGGGGGTAACTCCTACGAGCAGTACTTC
.	TRBV5-1	TRBJ2-1	.	CASRVDSPSYNEQFF	TGCGCCAGCAGGGTGGACTCGCCCTCCTACAATGAGCAGTTCTTC
.	TRBV7-2	TRBJ2-4	.	CASSSLGRTAKNIQYF	TGTGCCAGCAGCTCTCTAGGGCGGACTGCCAAAAACATTCAGTACTTC
.	TRBV29-1	TRBJ2-5	TRBD2	CSVGTSGNMYQETQYF	TGCAGCGTGGGGACTAGCGGGAACATGTACCAAGAGACCCAGTACTTC
.	TRBV9	TRBJ1-1	.	CASSVEHQNTEAFF	TGTGCCAGCAGCGTAGAACACCAGAACACTGAAGCTTTCTTT
.	TRBV11-2	TRBJ2-3	.	CASSLGRRGTDTQYF	TGTGCCAGCAGCTTGGGAAGGAGAGGGACAGATACGCAGTATTTT
.	TRBV10-1	TRBJ2-2	TRBD2	CASSESRAGANTGELFF	TGCGCCAGCAGTGAGTCGAGGGCGGGAGCGAACACCGGGGAGCTGTTTTTT
.	TRBV19	TRBJ1-1	.	CASSIVGVLTEAFF	TGTGCCAGTAGTATAGTCGGGGTTCTCACTGAAGCTTTCTTT
.	TRBV19	TRBJ1-1	TRBD1	CASSSPGQGRFTEAFF	TGTGCCAGTAGTTCTCCGGGACAGGGACGATTCACTGAAGCTTTCTTT
.	TRBV6-4	TRBJ2-5	TRBD1	CASSRDRGKTQYF	TGTGCCAGCAGCCGGGACAGGGGAAAGACCCAGTACTTC
once	TRBV13	TRBJ1-1	.	CASSTTLRTPRVTEAFF	TGTGCCAGCAGCACTACTTTGCGGACGCCGCGGGTAACTGAAGCTTTCTTT
.	TRBV27	TRBJ1-5	TRBD1	CASSLSPGQGDGLPQHF	TGTGCCAGCAGTTTATCGCCGGGCCAGGGGGACGGTCTGCCCCAGCATTTT
.	TRBV7-8	TRBJ1-6	TRBD1	CASSSYQGGDSPLHF	TGTGCCAGCAGCTCTTACCAAGGGGGCGATTCACCCCTCCACTTT
once	TRBV25-1	TRBJ1-1	.	CASKVRENTEAFF	TGTGCCAGCAAGGTACGGGAAAACACTGAAGCTTTCTTT
once	TRBV6-4	TRBJ1-2	TRBD1	CASKAQGGGYGYTF	TGTGCCAGCAAAGCACAGGGGGGAGGCTATGGCTACACCTTC
.	TRBV7-2	TRBJ1-2	.	CASSLGPIGGYTF	TGTGCCAGCAGCTTGGGGCCCATAGGCGGCTACACCTTC
.	TRBV9	TRBJ2-3	.	CASSVRAEGTDTQYF	TGTGCCAGCAGCGTAAGAGCCGAAGGCACAGATACGCAGTATTTT
few	TRBV19	TRBJ2-4	TRBD2	CASSPRGEWRPGKNIQYF	TGTGCCAGTAGTCCCCGGGGGGAGTGGCGTCCGGGCAAAAACATTCAGTACTTC
.	TRBV5-4	TRBJ2-2	TRBD1	CASRNPGQVNTGELFF	TGTGCCAGCAGAAATCCGGGACAGGTGAACACCGGGGAGCTGTTTTTT
.	TRBV30	TRBJ2-3	.	CAWSVFSDTQYF	TGTGCCTGGAGTGTATTTTCGGATACGCAGTATTTT
.	TRBV2	TRBJ1-5	TRBD1	CASRIQGASGNQPQHF	TGTGCCAGCAGGATACAGGGGGCGTCGGGCAATCAGCCCCAGCATTTT
.	TRBV7-9	TRBJ2-1	TRBD2	CASSLASIAGYNEQFF	TGTGCCAGCAGCTTAGCGTCGATAGCGGGGTACAATGAGCAGTTCTTC
.	TRBV5-4	TRBJ1-4	.	CASSLGGQGATNEKLFF	TGTGCCAGCAGCTTGGGAGGACAAGGGGCAACTAATGAAAAACTGTTTTTT
.	TRBV11-2	TRBJ2-3	TRBD2	CASTPFGTSGSTDTQYF	TGTGCCAGCACACCCTTCGGGACTAGCGGGAGTACAGATACGCAGTATTTT
.	TRBV5-8	TRBJ2-7	.	CASSLVDSFYEQYF	TGTGCCAGCAGCTTGGTTGACAGCTTCTACGAGCAGTACTTC
.	TRBV7-3	TRBJ2-5	TRBD2	CASSPGLAAGTQYF	TGTGCCAGCAGCCCCGGACTAGCCGCGGGGACCCAGTACTTC
once	TRBV7-6	TRBJ2-7	.	CASSPEEVYEQYF	TGTGCCAGCAGCCCAGAGGAAGTTTACGAGCAGTACTTC
.	TRBV7-2	TRBJ2-4	.	CASSPRALGGQYF	TGTGCCAGCAGCCCACGGGCACTAGGAGGCCAGTACTTC
.	TRBV6-5	TRBJ1-2	TRBD1	CASSPGTGTSSTF	TGTGCCAGCAGTCCCGGGACAGGCACCTCCAGCACCTTC
.	TRBV5-1	TRBJ1-2	TRBD1	CASSLGGTGFHGYTF	TGCGCCAGCAGCTTGGGGGGGACAGGGTTCCATGGCTACACCTTC
.	TRBV7-2	TRBJ1-3	.	CASSTRDTRSGNTIYF	TGTGCCAGCAGCACCCGGGACACCCGCTCTGGAAACACCATATATTTT
.	TRBV2	TRBJ1-5	.	CASSGQVLNQPQHF	TGTGCCAGCAGTGGACAGGTCCTCAATCAGCCCCAGCATTTT